Below, 24 T cell receptor beta chains from the same sample are listed, as sequenced in a study of T cell responses to AZD1222 COVID-19 vaccine. Assay: immunoSEQ multiplex PCR; the TCRdb copy retains only in-frame clones and omits some. The data hold 140,000 or so clones, with around 90% observed a single time. The sample here was peripheral blood, taken on day 0 of AZD1222 vaccination. Receptors were obtained from an adult in good health.

V usage is TRBV24-1 and J usage is TRBJ1-4; D perhaps matches TRBD1 (5 bases). V was shortened by 4 bases and J by 3 bases, with 11 bases between the two germline ends. The V gene's germline CDR1 is KGHDR and CDR2 SFDVKD. This CDR3 is 15 amino acids long. CDR3 region: CATSDPRGSNEKLFF. CDR3 DNA sequence: TGTGCCACCAGTGACCCACGGGGGTCTAATGAAAAACTGTTTTTT.

This rearrangement joins TRBV5-1 to TRBJ2-7; possible D gene TRBD2, 5 bases. V lost 2 bases and J 7 bases, leaving 13 bases between the germline ends. The CDR3 runs to 13 residues. CDR1 is SGHRS and CDR2 is YFSETQ in the germline V gene. CDR3 sequence (DNA): TGCGCCAGCAGCTTCACAACCCCGGGGGAGCAGTACTTC. Amino acids: CASSFTTPGEQYF.

The gene calls are TRBV28 and TRBJ2-7; TRBD1 might be the D (7 bases). Germline lookup yields CDR1 MDHEN and CDR2 SYDVKM. Trimming cost V 6 bases and J 12 bases, with 15 bases left between them. The CDR3 is 11 amino acids. CDR3 nucleotides: TGTGCCAGCAGCCCCGGGGGACAGCGGTACTTC. Encoded protein: CASSPGGQRYF.

The chain recombines TRBV19 with TRBJ2-5, with D tentatively TRBD1 or TRBD2 (5 bases each). Germline CDR1 reads LNHDA; CDR2 reads SQIVND (reference sequence). The CDR3 has 15 amino acids. Trimming left V 6 bases short and J 5 bases short, with 19 bases between. The CDR3: CASRGRDPIVETQYF. In nucleotides, the CDR3 is TGTGCCAGTAGGGGCCGGGACCCTATAGTGGAGACCCAGTACTTC.

V and J are TRBV3-1 (or the pseudogene TRBV3-2) and TRBJ1-1, with D possibly TRBD1 on 6 matching bases. The CDR3 spans 14 residues. V was pared by 5 bases and J by 3 bases, with 13 bases between. Germline lookup yields CDR1 LGHDT and CDR2 YNNKEL (reference sequence). The CDR3 DNA reads as TGTGCCAGCAGCTGGAGGGGGGGCTACACTGAAGCTTTCTTT. Encoded protein: CASSWRGGYTEAFF.

This chain connects TRBV19 to TRBJ1-5; D remains unclear. The V end was cut by 7 bases, the J end by 6 bases, with 13 bases between. The CDR3 is 13 residues long. Germline loops: CDR1 LNHDA, CDR2 SQIVND (reference sequence). The CDR3 DNA sequence: TGTGCCAGTAATGACCCCCCTTTTCAGCCCCAGCATTTT. The encoded protein is CASNDPPFQPQHF.

V is TRBV27 and J is TRBJ1-5; D gene uncertain. Trimming took 1 base from V and 3 from J, leaving 7 bases between them. Germline V lookup: CDR1 MNHEY, CDR2 SMNVEV (reference sequence). The CDR3 extends over 14 amino acids. CDR3 DNA: TGTGCCAGCAGTTTATTGGGGAACAATCAGCCCCAGCATTTT. Translating it yields CASSLLGNNQPQHF.

The chain carries TRBV19 and TRBJ1-3; TRBD1 might be the D (5 bases). The germline gives CDR1 LNHDA, CDR2 SQIVND (reference sequence). Trimming stripped 7 bases from V and 2 bases from J, with 12 bases between. The CDR3 is made up of 14 amino acids. DNA for the CDR3: TGTGCCAGTAATCCCGGGACGGCTGGAAACACCATATATTTT. It yields the protein CASNPGTAGNTIYF.

This chain connects TRBV6-4 to TRBJ2-2, with TRBD2 identical over 8 bases. The CDR3 totals 16 residues. The V gene's germline CDR1 is MRHNA and CDR2 SNTAGT. J gave up 4 bases and V 0 bases, and 4 bases lay outside the gene matches. In DNA form, the CDR3 reads TGTGCCAGCAGTGACTCGAGTAGCGGGGCCACCGGGGAGCTGTTTTTT. This encodes CASSDSSSGATGELFF.

This sequence joins TRBV2 and TRBJ2-3, with D possibly TRBD1 on 6 matching bases. The CDR3 has 13 amino acids. With 6 bases removed from V and 5 bases from J, the gap between germline ends came to 12 bases. CDR1 SNHLY and CDR2 FYNNEI come from the germline V gene. CDR3 DNA sequence: TGTGCCAGCAGCGTTGGGGGCAGAGATACGCAGTATTTT. Amino acid sequence: CASSVGGRDTQYF.

J is TRBJ2-7 and V is TRBV7-9; 9 bases fit TRBD2. Germline CDR1 and CDR2: SEHNR and FQNEAQ (reference sequence). The CDR3 sequence is 15 residues long. The V gene end was trimmed by 1 base and the J gene end by 2 bases; junction bases not matched to a gene: 3. The CDR3 coding sequence is TGTGCCAGCAGCTTAGGTCTAGCGGGGACCTACGAGCAGTACTTC. Its translation is CASSLGLAGTYEQYF.

The J gene is TRBJ2-1, the V gene TRBV10-1, with D perhaps assigned TRBD1 or TRBD2 (5 bases each). V dropped 5 bases and J dropped 10 bases, with 18 bases sitting between them. CDR3 size: 14 residues. Germline CDR1 is WNHNN and CDR2 is SYGVQD (reference sequence). CDR3 region: CASSPGTPAVEQFF. The CDR3 region has the DNA TGCGCCAGCAGTCCCGGGACCCCCGCCGTCGAGCAGTTCTTC.

The gene calls are TRBV5-4 and TRBJ2-7; 10 bases agree with TRBD2. The J segment lost 2 bases and the V segment lost 2 bases, leaving 16 bases of the junction unmatched. There are 19 residues in the CDR3. CDR1 SGHNT and CDR2 YYREEE come from the germline V gene (reference sequence). Here the CDR3 reads CASSLTAGGPAVGTYEQYF. As DNA, the CDR3 is TGTGCCAGCAGCTTAACAGCGGGAGGGCCGGCGGTCGGGACCTACGAGCAGTACTTC.

The chain couples TRBV29-1 to TRBJ1-2; D is possibly TRBD1 (5 bases). This CDR3 has 13 amino acids. Germline V gene sequence: CDR1 SQVTM, CDR2 ANQGSEA. V gave up 4 bases and J gave up 4 bases, with 13 bases separating them. CDR3 sequence (DNA): TGCAGCGTTGTTACACAGGTACCCTATGGCTACACCTTC. This gives the protein CSVVTQVPYGYTF.

The chain links TRBV11-1 to TRBJ2-7, with 7 bases aligning to TRBD2. The CDR3 consists of 13 residues. V shed 9 bases and J 3 bases; nucleotides not matched to a gene: 8. From germline, CDR1 is SGHAT and CDR2 FQDESV (reference sequence). The CDR3 DNA reads TGTGCCAGTAGGGAGGCGGGAGTCTACGAGCAGTACTTC. Translated: CASREAGVYEQYF.

This rearrangement joins TRBV6-5 to TRBJ1-6; D gene unclear. From germline, CDR1 is MNHEY and CDR2 SVGAGI. Trimming stripped 2 bases from V and 7 bases from J, with 9 bases between. There are 14 residues in the CDR3. The DNA for the CDR3 is TGTGCCAGCAGTTACATAGGGTGGAATTCACCCCTCCACTTT. It translates to CASSYIGWNSPLHF.

CDR3 protein: CASSPGVTDTQYF. Here the CDR3 DNA reads TGTGCCAGCAGCCCAGGAGTCACAGATACGCAGTATTTT. The gene calls are TRBV3-1 (or the pseudogene TRBV3-2) and TRBJ2-3; D uncertain. Germline V CDR1 and CDR2: LGHDT, YNNKEL (reference sequence). V was shortened by 4 bases and J by 2 bases, with 7 bases between the two germline ends. The CDR3 extends over 13 amino acids.

The sample holds one count of this clone. CDR3 nucleotides: TGCGCCAGCAGCTTCCACTTAGGTGGGGGGGTAGACTATGGCTACACCTTC. Translated: CASSFHLGGGVDYGYTF. The V and J genes are TRBV5-1 and TRBJ1-2, with a possible D match to TRBD1 (5 bases). This CDR3 spans 17 amino acids. Germline assignment: CDR1 SGHRS and CDR2 YFSETQ. The germline V and J ends were trimmed by 2 bases and 3 bases, with 20 bases remaining between them.

This rearrangement joins TRBV7-9 to TRBJ2-3; D gene unclear. CDR1 and CDR2 from the germline V gene are SEHNR and FQNEAQ (reference sequence). This CDR3 region has 15 residues. Trimming took 5 bases from V and 0 from J, leaving 12 bases between them. CDR3 coding DNA: TGTGCCAGCAGCCGCTCCTTGCCCAGCACAGATACGCAGTATTTT. Translating gives CASSRSLPSTDTQYF.

The CDR3 loop is CASSTRGGGRGYNSPLHF. CDR3 sequence (DNA): TGTGCCAGTAGCACCCGAGGAGGGGGAAGAGGCTATAATTCACCCCTCCACTTT. The rearrangement links TRBV19 to TRBJ1-6; TRBD1 is a possible D gene (6 bases). Germline V gene sequence: CDR1 LNHDA, CDR2 SQIVND (reference sequence). V lost 6 bases to trimming and J lost 3 bases, with 21 bases between them. The CDR3 is made up of 18 amino acids.

The chain links TRBV6-2 or TRBV6-3 to TRBJ2-7, with 13 positions matching TRBD2. V lost 6 bases to trimming and J lost 2 bases; unmatched junction nucleotides: 10. The CDR3 spans 17 residues. CDR1 is MNHEY and CDR2 is SVGEGT in the germline V gene. CDR3 in DNA: TGTGCCAGCAGCCCTGACCTACTAGCGGGAGGGACCTACGAGCAGTACTTC. The encoded protein is CASSPDLLAGGTYEQYF.

This chain uses TRBV15 with TRBJ1-2; D gene uncertain. The CDR3 loop spans 14 amino acids. Trimming took 0 bases from V and 7 from J, leaving 12 bases between them. Germline values: CDR1 LNHNV, CDR2 YYDKDF (reference sequence). In nucleotides, the CDR3 is TGTGCCACCAGCAGAGATCGAGTGGCCCGTGGCTACACCTTC. This codes for CATSRDRVARGYTF.

This chain connects TRBV28 to TRBJ2-1; no reliable D call. V gave up 4 bases and J gave up 2 bases, with 9 bases separating them. CDR1 MDHEN and CDR2 SYDVKM come from the germline V gene. This CDR3 is built from 14 residues. The CDR3 region is CASSSIGPYNEQFF. Written as DNA, the CDR3 is TGTGCCAGCAGTTCCATAGGTCCCTACAATGAGCAGTTCTTC.

This chain joins TRBV3-1 (or the pseudogene TRBV3-2) and TRBJ1-1; 8 positions match TRBD1. Germline V gives CDR1 LGHDT, CDR2 YNNKEL (reference sequence). The CDR3 extends over 14 amino acids. J was trimmed by 11 bases and V by 0 bases; bases with no gene match: 8. CDR3: CASSQEDRVLGAFF. The CDR3 coding sequence is TGTGCCAGCAGCCAAGAGGACAGGGTACTTGGCGCTTTCTTT.